The 14 T cell receptor beta chains below all came from one sample that was sequenced in a study of blood T cell repertoires in COVID-19. Profiled with immunoSEQ multiplex PCR; TCRdb holds only in-frame clones, not every one. The table shows 140,000 to 150,000 clones, with 60% to 85% occurring only once. The material sequenced was peripheral blood. The origin of the receptors is a woman aged 55-70 years with acute or convalescent COVID-19.

The rearrangement uses TRBV24-1 and TRBJ1-5; TRBD1 agrees at 7 bases. V shed 4 bases and J 4 bases; nucleotides not matched to a gene: 6. Germline V CDR1 and CDR2: KGHDR, SFDVKD. The CDR3 extends over 15 amino acids. This chain's CDR3 is CATSESGTDNQPQHF. CDR3 coding DNA: TGTGCCACCAGTGAATCCGGGACAGATAATCAGCCCCAGCATTTT.

This clone was seen just once. The rearrangement joins TRBV7-8 to TRBJ2-7, with D possibly being TRBD1 (6 bases). Germline loops: CDR1 SGHVS, CDR2 FQNEAQ. V lost 5 bases to trimming and J lost 2 bases, with 13 bases between them. There are 14 residues in the CDR3. The CDR3, as DNA: TGTGCCAGCAGCGCGAATCCAGGGGCCTACGAGCAGTACTTC. Its translation is CASSANPGAYEQYF.

In its sample, this clone was seen once. V and J are TRBV7-3 and TRBJ2-3, with D perhaps TRBD2 (6 bases). V lost 5 bases and J 2 bases, leaving 11 bases between the germline ends. CDR3 length: 14 residues. Germline V gene lookup returns CDR1 SGHTA and CDR2 FQGTGA. CDR3: CASSPSDYTDTQYF. The CDR3, as DNA: TGTGCCAGCAGCCCCTCGGACTACACAGATACGCAGTATTTT.

This clone has a handful of counts. The chain joins TRBV7-2 to TRBJ2-1; tentatively, D is TRBD1 (6 bases). CDR1 is SGHTA, CDR2 FQGNSA, per germline. V was clipped by 5 bases and J by 7 bases, with 15 bases between them. The CDR3 runs to 14 residues. The CDR3: CASSPKGVKNEQFF. DNA for the CDR3: TGTGCCAGCAGCCCCAAGGGGGTGAAAAATGAGCAGTTCTTC.

This chain links TRBV7-2 with TRBJ2-2; 7 bases are a match to TRBD2. With V trimmed by 5 bases and J by 5 bases, 8 bases remained unmatched. The CDR3 runs to 15 residues. Germline V lookup: CDR1 SGHTA, CDR2 FQGNSA. CDR3 bases: TGTGCCAGCAGCCTCTTCGTGGGAGGGACCGGGGAGCTGTTTTTT. Residues: CASSLFVGGTGELFF.

This chain joins TRBV14 and TRBJ2-2, with 7 bases fitting TRBD1. V lost 0 bases to trimming and J lost 6 bases; unmatched junction nucleotides: 16. CDR3 length: 19 residues. The germline CDR1 and CDR2 sequences are SGHDN and FVKESK. The CDR3, as DNA: TGTGCCAGCAGCCAAGACGTGCGACAGGGCCCTAGACGATCCGGGGAGCTGTTTTTT. As protein: CASSQDVRQGPRRSGELFF. Combining the CDR3 with reference TRBV14 and TRBJ2-2 gives the whole variable domain EAGVTQFPSHSVIEKGQTVTLRCDPISGHDNLYWYRRVMGKEIKFLLHFVKESKQDESGMPNNRFLAERTGGTYSTLKVQPAELEDSGVYFCASSQDVRQGPRRSGELFFGEGSRLTVL.

J is TRBJ1-1 and V is TRBV6-6; possibly TRBD1 for D (6 bases). Germline CDR1 is MNHNY and CDR2 is SVGAGI (reference sequence). The V end lost 5 bases, the J end lost 4 bases, and 14 bases lay between the germline ends. This CDR3 contains 14 residues. The CDR3 is CASSPRGSGTEAFF. The CDR3 nucleotides read TGTGCCAGCAGTCCCAGGGGCAGTGGCACTGAAGCTTTCTTT.

This chain connects TRBV14 to TRBJ1-2, with TRBD1 identical over 9 bases. The CDR3 totals 13 residues. CDR1 SGHDN and CDR2 FVKESK come from the germline V gene. V shed 3 bases and J 8 bases; nucleotides not matched to a gene: 4. As DNA, the CDR3 is TGTGCCAGCAGCCAGTGGACAGGGGCCGGCTACACCTTC. It codes for CASSQWTGAGYTF.

The V call is TRBV28, the J call TRBJ1-2; D gene uncertain. Germline CDR1 and CDR2: MDHEN and SYDVKM. CDR3 length equals 13 residues. The V end was cut by 5 bases, the J end by 4 bases, with 11 bases between. CDR3 protein: CASSDTVSYGYTF. The CDR3, as DNA: TGTGCCAGCAGTGATACAGTGAGCTATGGCTACACCTTC.

The chain employs TRBV30 and TRBJ1-6; D remains ambiguous. Germline loops: CDR1 GTSNPN, CDR2 SVGIG (reference sequence). The germline V and J ends were trimmed by 1 base and 15 bases, with 13 bases remaining between them. The CDR3 totals 12 residues. CDR3 sequence: CAWSGIGEVLHF. The CDR3 region has the DNA TGTGCCTGGAGTGGAATCGGCGAGGTCCTCCACTTT.

The chain links TRBV28 to TRBJ2-2, with 12 bases aligning to TRBD1. V dropped 2 bases and J dropped 7; count of bases not matched to a gene: 5. The CDR3 has 16 residues. Germline assignment: CDR1 MDHEN and CDR2 SYDVKM. The CDR3: CASSLPGQGAVGELFF. In nucleotides, the CDR3 is TGTGCCAGCAGTTTACCGGGACAGGGGGCCGTCGGGGAGCTGTTTTTT.

This chain joins TRBV3-1 (or the pseudogene TRBV3-2) and TRBJ2-3, with TRBD2 as a possible D gene (5 bases). The ends were cut back, 4 bases at V and 2 bases at J, with 10 bases in the middle. The CDR3 consists of 14 residues. Per the germline V gene, CDR1 is LGHDT and CDR2 is YNNKEL (reference sequence). The CDR3 is CASSLGGFTDTQYF. CDR3 sequence (DNA): TGTGCCAGCAGCCTGGGCGGGTTCACAGATACGCAGTATTTT.

The V call is TRBV7-9, the J call TRBJ1-4; D unresolved. This CDR3 is built from 12 residues. Looked up from germline, CDR1 is SEHNR and CDR2 is FQNEAQ (reference sequence). V was pared by 5 bases and J by 8 bases, with 9 bases between. CDR3 in amino acids: CASSPQVEKLFF. For the CDR3, the DNA is TGTGCCAGCAGCCCCCAGGTGGAAAAACTGTTTTTT.

The chain recombines TRBV11-3 with TRBJ2-1; weak D call: TRBD2 (6 bases). V dropped 5 bases and J dropped 0 bases, with 17 bases sitting between them. This CDR3 has 17 amino acids. Germline CDR1 and CDR2: SGHNT and YENEEA. The CDR3 nucleotides read TGTGCCAGCAGCGTACTTGGGGCGGGAAGCTCCTACAATGAGCAGTTCTTC. It specifies CASSVLGAGSSYNEQFF.